Presented here are 30 T cell receptor beta chains from one specimen sequenced in a study of cytomegalovirus exposure and HLA in healthy donors. The PCR made use of 60 Vbeta and 13 Jbeta primers. TCRdb keeps only in-frame clones here, not all; method: immunoSEQ multiplex PCR. The sample includes more than 85,000 clones, around 80% of them seen just once. The sequencing sample was made of PBMCs. All receptors derive from a male donor in good health and CMV-seronegative.

The V gene is TRBV4-2, the J gene TRBJ1-1, with 7 bases lining up with TRBD1. Germline lookup yields CDR1 LGHNA and CDR2 YNFKEQ. J gave up 10 bases and V 3 bases, and 11 bases lay outside the gene matches. The CDR3 sequence is 14 residues long. In DNA form, the CDR3 reads TGTGCCAGCAGCCAGGGAACAGACAGGGCCGGAGCTTTCTTT. Translated, it gives CASSQGTDRAGAFF.

The chain carries TRBV9 and TRBJ2-7; TRBD2 aligns across 8 bases. V lost 0 bases and J lost 4; bases outside the gene matches: 6. Germline values: CDR1 SGDLS, CDR2 YYNGEE. The CDR3 is 15 amino acids. This chain's CDR3 is CASSVDTSGLYEQYF. As DNA, the CDR3 is TGTGCCAGCAGCGTAGACACTAGCGGCCTTTACGAGCAGTACTTC.

The V and J genes are TRBV9 and TRBJ2-1; 8 bases map to TRBD2. CDR3 length: 15 residues. Germline V gene sequence: CDR1 SGDLS, CDR2 YYNGEE. V dropped 1 base and J dropped 7; count of bases not matched to a gene: 7. CDR3 nucleotide sequence: TGTGCCAGCAGCGTACTTAGCGGGACCCCGAATGAGCAGTTCTTC. Encoded protein: CASSVLSGTPNEQFF. Complete variable domain (other parts from reference TRBV9 and TRBJ2-1): DSGVTQTPKHLITATGQRVTLRCSPRSGDLSVYWYQQSLDQGLQFLIQYYNGEERAKGNILERFSAQQFPDLHSELNLSSLELGDSALYFCASSVLSGTPNEQFFGPGTRLTVL.

The chain combines TRBV2 with TRBJ2-3; the D is unclear. There are 14 residues in the CDR3. The germline V gene encodes CDR1 SNHLY and CDR2 FYNNEI. V was cut by 6 bases and J by 1 base, with 11 bases left in between. The CDR3, as DNA: TGTGCCAGCAGCCTAGTAGAGGGCACAGATACGCAGTATTTT. As protein: CASSLVEGTDTQYF.

This clone was counted a single time. The chain employs TRBV27 and TRBJ2-1; maybe TRBD1 (6 bases). In germline, CDR1 is MNHEY, CDR2 SMNVEV (reference sequence). The CDR3 is 15 residues long. The V end was cut by 8 bases, the J end by 7 bases, with 21 bases between. In nucleotides, the CDR3 is TGTGCCAGCGGGAAGCCGGGACACTTGGGGAATGAGCAGTTCTTC. Protein sequence: CASGKPGHLGNEQFF.

A single count supports this clone. V usage is TRBV27 and J usage is TRBJ2-7; D unclear. The CDR3 covers 15 residues. V lost 2 bases, J lost 3 bases, and 14 bases lay in between. From germline, CDR1 is MNHEY and CDR2 SMNVEV (reference sequence). In nucleotides, the CDR3 is TGTGCCAGCAGTTTACTCCAGGCAGGAAGCTACGAGCAGTACTTC. It codes for CASSLLQAGSYEQYF.

In DNA, the CDR3 is TGTGCCAGCAGCTTATCTAGGCAGGGGGCCGGTGGCTACACCTTC. As protein: CASSLSRQGAGGYTF. The chain couples TRBV7-9 to TRBJ1-2; the match to TRBD1 covers 8 bases. The CDR3 is made up of 15 amino acids. Germline loops: CDR1 SEHNR, CDR2 FQNEAQ (reference sequence). J was trimmed by 7 bases and V by 2 bases; bases with no gene match: 9.

The chain uses TRBV5-6 and TRBJ2-1, with 10 bases lining up with TRBD2. Looked up from germline, CDR1 is SGHDT and CDR2 is YYEEEE. With V trimmed by 2 bases and J by 9 bases, 5 bases remained unmatched. This CDR3 contains 14 residues. CDR3 residues: CASSLASGRSEQFF. The CDR3, as DNA: TGTGCCAGCAGCTTAGCTAGCGGGAGATCTGAGCAGTTCTTC.

The gene calls are TRBV28 and TRBJ1-2; D possibly corresponds to TRBD1 (6 bases). V was cut by 5 bases and J by 8 bases, with 15 bases left in between. Per germline, CDR1 MDHEN and CDR2 SYDVKM. The CDR3 is made up of 13 amino acids. The CDR3, as DNA: TGTGCCAGCAGTCCTACAAGGGGGTGGGGCTACACCTTC. It is translated as CASSPTRGWGYTF.

The gene calls are TRBV21-1 and TRBJ2-7; the table names TRBD1, a call not compared with the DNA. TRBV21-1 is a known pseudogene. CDR3 length: 16 amino acids. CDR3 sequence (DNA): TGTGCCAGCAGCAACAACCTGGGACAGGGGGAATCCGAGCAGTACTTC. Translation: CASSNNLGQGESEQYF.

The chain uses TRBV5-1 and TRBJ2-3; 9 nucleotides align to TRBD2. The V and J ends lost 0 bases and 3 bases, in that order; junction bases with no gene match: 2. The germline V gene has CDR1 SGHRS and CDR2 YFSETQ. This CDR3 has 15 amino acids. For the CDR3, the DNA is TGCGCCAGCAGCTTGGCTAGCGGGAATACAGATACGCAGTATTTT. Protein product: CASSLASGNTDTQYF.

The chain links TRBV2 to TRBJ2-7; TRBD1 matches at 7 bases. Per the germline V gene, CDR1 is SNHLY and CDR2 is FYNNEI. This CDR3 has 13 amino acids. Trimming cost V 6 bases and J 2 bases; bases outside gene matches: 4. For the CDR3, the DNA is TGTGCCAGCAGATGGGACAGTACCTACGAGCAGTACTTC. Its translation: CASRWDSTYEQYF.

The V gene is TRBV6-5, the J gene TRBJ1-2; D is ambiguous. The V gene lost 0 bases and the J gene lost 8 bases, with 13 bases spanning the gap. This CDR3 comprises 14 residues. CDR1 is MNHEY and CDR2 is SVGAGI in the germline V gene. The CDR3 nucleotides read TGTGCCAGCAGTTACTCGAGCGGTGCGGCCGGCTACACCTTC. This translates into CASSYSSGAAGYTF.

The V and J genes are TRBV28 and TRBJ2-7, with 10 bases matching TRBD1. Germline V lookup: CDR1 MDHEN, CDR2 SYDVKM. The CDR3 sequence is 18 residues long. Trimming removed 6 bases from V and 3 bases from J; junction bases left unmatched: 17. Written as DNA, the CDR3 is TGTGCCAGCAGCCCCGGGGGATTTGGACAGGGGGAAATCTACGAGCAGTACTTC. Amino acid sequence: CASSPGGFGQGEIYEQYF.

This chain links TRBV28 with TRBJ1-5; D is uncertain. Trimming stripped 5 bases from V and 3 bases from J, with 8 bases between. The CDR3 consists of 13 residues. Germline V CDR1 and CDR2: MDHEN, SYDVKM. CDR3 in amino acids: CASSPQSNQPQHF. CDR3 DNA: TGTGCCAGCAGTCCCCAGTCCAATCAGCCCCAGCATTTT.

The chain has TRBV11-3 and TRBJ2-7, with D maybe TRBD1 (5 bases). CDR1 is SGHNT and CDR2 is YENEEA in the germline V gene. The CDR3 extends over 15 amino acids. The V and J ends lost 1 base and 0 bases respectively, with 10 bases between them. CDR3 nucleotides: TGTGCCAGCAGCTTAGTTTGGGGCGGCTCCTACGAGCAGTACTTC. Translating gives CASSLVWGGSYEQYF. Supplemented by reference TRBV11-3 and TRBJ2-7, the full variable domain reads EAGVVQSPRYKIIEKKQPVAFWCNPISGHNTLYWYLQNLGQGPELLIRYENEEAVDDSQLPKDRFSAERLKGVDSTLKIQPAELGDSAVYLCASSLVWGGSYEQYFGPGTRLTVT.

The genes are TRBV19 and TRBJ2-1, with 8 bases aligning to TRBD2. The CDR3 has 16 amino acids. J was trimmed by 0 bases and V by 1 base; bases with no gene match: 2. Germline V gives CDR1 LNHDA, CDR2 SQIVND (reference sequence). The CDR3 bases are TGTGCCAGTAGTATAGCGGGAGGGCACTCCTACAATGAGCAGTTCTTC. Translation gives CASSIAGGHSYNEQFF.

The chain joins TRBV13 to TRBJ2-2; D perhaps matches TRBD2 (6 bases). Germline V gene data show CDR1 as PRHDT and CDR2 as FYEKMQ (reference sequence). Trimming removed 5 bases at V and 1 base at J, with 11 bases between. This CDR3 has 15 amino acids. CDR3 region: CASSGGRLNTGELFF. CDR3 nucleotides: TGTGCCAGCAGCGGGGGGAGGCTGAACACCGGGGAGCTGTTTTTT.

V gene TRBV19 combines with J gene TRBJ1-2; 7 bases map to TRBD1. In germline, CDR1 is LNHDA, CDR2 SQIVND (reference sequence). Trimming removed 6 bases from V and 4 bases from J; junction bases left unmatched: 5. The CDR3 covers 13 residues. CDR3 in DNA: TGTGCCAGTAGCGCCCACAGGGGCTATGGCTACACCTTC. Its protein is CASSAHRGYGYTF.

CDR3 sequence (DNA): TGTGCCAGCAGTTTATCTGAGAGGATCGACTATGGCTACACCTTC. Translated: CASSLSERIDYGYTF. V gene TRBV27 combines with J gene TRBJ1-2; D remains unclear. V lost 0 bases and J lost 3, with 11 bases in between. The CDR3 sequence is 15 residues long. The germline V gene has CDR1 MNHEY and CDR2 SMNVEV (reference sequence).

The chain couples TRBV5-1 to TRBJ2-1, with D perhaps TRBD1 (5 bases). The germline V gene encodes CDR1 SGHRS and CDR2 YFSETQ. The V gene lost 5 bases and the J gene lost 7 bases, with 7 bases spanning the gap. This CDR3 is built from 11 residues. CDR3 sequence reads: CASRGLNEQFF. The DNA of the CDR3 is TGCGCCAGCAGGGGGCTGAATGAGCAGTTCTTC. Full variable domain (remainder filled in from reference TRBV5-1 and TRBJ2-1): KAGVTQTPRYLIKTRGQQVTLSCSPISGHRSVSWYQQTPGQGLQFLFEYFSETQRNKGNFPGRFSGRQFSNSRSEMNVSTLELGDSALYLCASRGLNEQFFGPGTRLTVL.

This clone was detected a few times. The J gene is TRBJ2-5, the V gene TRBV6-5; 8 nucleotides match TRBD2. CDR3 length: 14 residues. Germline V gives CDR1 MNHEY, CDR2 SVGAGI. The V gene end was trimmed by 9 bases and the J gene end by 5 bases; junction bases not matched to a gene: 11. CDR3 protein: CASKKAGLGETQYF. The CDR3 coding sequence is TGTGCCAGTAAGAAGGCGGGACTAGGGGAGACCCAGTACTTC.

The J gene is TRBJ1-2, the V gene TRBV29-1, with 7 bases identical to TRBD1. The CDR3 spans 16 residues. Germline CDR1 and CDR2: SQVTM and ANQGSEA. The V gene end was trimmed by 2 bases and the J gene end by 2 bases; junction bases not matched to a gene: 11. In nucleotides, the CDR3 is TGCAGCGTTGAACACCCCCCCGGGACAGCAAACTATGGCTACACCTTC. Protein sequence: CSVEHPPGTANYGYTF.

The chain joins TRBV7-6 to TRBJ1-4; D ambiguous. CDR3 size: 14 residues. The germline V and J ends were trimmed by 5 bases and 7 bases, with 14 bases remaining between them. Germline V lookup: CDR1 SGHVS, CDR2 FNYEAQ. This CDR3 is CASSEREAGEKLFF. The CDR3 coding sequence is TGTGCCAGCAGCGAGCGGGAAGCGGGTGAAAAACTGTTTTTT.

This chain connects TRBV18 to TRBJ1-3; 11 positions agree with TRBD1. V shed 3 bases and J 8 bases; nucleotides not matched to a gene: 6. Looked up from germline, CDR1 is KGHSH and CDR2 is LQKENI. CDR3 length: 15 amino acids. The CDR3 loop is CASSPRTGGPDTIYF. CDR3 in DNA: TGTGCCAGCTCACCCCGGACAGGGGGCCCGGACACCATATATTTT.

This rearrangement joins TRBV28 to TRBJ2-7; 8 bases align to TRBD2. With 6 bases clipped from V and 5 bases from J, the junction kept 12 bases outside the gene matches. The CDR3 covers 15 residues. Germline assignment: CDR1 MDHEN and CDR2 SYDVKM. The CDR3 sequence: CASSTGGVSSDEQYF. The CDR3 nucleotides read TGTGCCAGCAGCACGGGGGGGGTTTCGTCGGACGAGCAGTACTTC.

V and J are TRBV21-1 and TRBJ2-7; TRBD2 was called by the table and not checked on the DNA. TRBV21-1 has pseudogene status. The CDR3 length is 13 residues. The CDR3 DNA sequence: TGTGCCAGCACCAAAAGAGGTCCCTACGAGCAGTACTTC. It is translated as CASTKRGPYEQYF.

The rearrangement joins TRBV27 to TRBJ2-5; 9 bases line up with TRBD2. With V trimmed by 7 bases and J by 7 bases, 10 bases remained unmatched. From germline, CDR1 is MNHEY and CDR2 SMNVEV (reference sequence). The CDR3 contains 14 residues. The CDR3 DNA reads TGTGCCAGCACCTTACTAGCGGGTAAAGGGACCCAGTACTTC. Its protein product is CASTLLAGKGTQYF.

This chain connects TRBV27 to TRBJ2-5, with D uncertain. Per the germline V gene, CDR1 is MNHEY and CDR2 is SMNVEV (reference sequence). Trimming took 8 bases from V and 1 from J, leaving 20 bases between them. This CDR3 comprises 16 residues. The CDR3 coding sequence is TGTGCCAGCGCCCCAGGTGGTTTTATACCCCAAGAGACCCAGTACTTC. Translation: CASAPGGFIPQETQYF.

The chain recombines TRBV27 with TRBJ1-3; D gene uncertain. Germline V gives CDR1 MNHEY, CDR2 SMNVEV (reference sequence). CDR3 length equals 16 residues. Trimming took 3 bases from V and 0 from J, leaving 12 bases between them. The chain's CDR3 is CASSFLGRDSGNTIYF. The CDR3 DNA reads TGTGCCAGCAGTTTCCTGGGGAGGGACTCTGGAAACACCATATATTTT.